This TCR beta chain comes out of a study of siplizumab effects on memory and regulatory T cells. General study findings and limits: Among sequences traceable to unstimulated CD4+ memory cells, alloreactive ones were significantly reduced by siplizumab. Unstimulated subset assignment was obtained for only a minor fraction of alloreactive clones. Unstimulated naive T cells seemed to show more diversity than memory cells did, and they also seemed to be among the major contributors to the alloresponse. Naive versus memory phenotype went unassigned for roughly 75-97% of proliferating CD4+ or CD8+ clones.

Using immunoSEQ multiplex PCR, the repertoire was profiled, and TCRdb retains in-frame clones only, with some absent. The profile shows some 100,000 clones, less than 95% of them singletons. The J segment lost 7 bases and the V segment lost 7 bases, leaving 10 bases of the junction unmatched. Germline CDR1 WSHSY, CDR2 SAAADI. CDR3 length: 13 residues. With respect to this clone: Its antigen remains unknown.

V gene TRBV10-2 combines with J gene TRBJ2-7, with 7 bases matching TRBD2. This sequence originates from a human donor in good health. The source material was non-Treg CD4+ T cells sorted from blood. The CDR3 sequence: CASNTPAAGEQYF. The CDR3 DNA follows: TGCGCCAGCAATACCCCTGCAGCGGGGGAGCAGTACTTC.